Below are 32 T cell receptor beta chains sequenced from a single sample in a study of blood T cell repertoires in COVID-19. The assay was immunoSEQ multiplex PCR, and TCRdb's table has in-frame clones only and misses some. The sample lists about 320,000 clones, around nine tenths occurring once. Sequencing was carried out using PBMCs or T cells enriched from blood (not recorded which). All receptors come from a man aged 55 to 70 who had recovered from COVID-19.

This chain joins TRBV5-1 and TRBJ1-6; D not resolved. Germline V gives CDR1 SGHRS, CDR2 YFSETQ. This CDR3 comprises 15 residues. Between the trimmed V and J ends, which lost 4 bases and 5 bases, there was a span of 13 bases. The CDR3 DNA is TGCGCCAGCAGCAAAGTAATAGGAGATAATTCACCCCTCCACTTT. It encodes CASSKVIGDNSPLHF.

The sample holds a few counts of this clone. The chain couples TRBV19 to TRBJ2-2; maybe TRBD2 (5 bases). V was clipped by 5 bases and J by 9 bases, with 13 bases between them. The germline V gene has CDR1 LNHDA and CDR2 SQIVND (reference sequence). The CDR3 spans 13 residues. DNA of the CDR3: TGTGCCAGTAGTGGAACTAGTCTCCGGGAGCTGTTTTTT. Encoded protein: CASSGTSLRELFF. Variable domain in full (rest from reference TRBV19 and TRBJ2-2): DGGITQSPKYLFRKEGQNVTLSCEQNLNHDAMYWYRQDPGQGLRLIYYSQIVNDFQKGDIAEGYSVSREKKESFPLTVTSAQKNPTAFYLCASSGTSLRELFFGEGSRLTVL.

The rearrangement uses TRBV5-1 and TRBJ2-3; D is unresolved. CDR3 size: 11 residues. Germline loops: CDR1 SGHRS, CDR2 YFSETQ. Trimming shortened V by 5 bases and J by 6 bases, and 7 bases separated the two germline ends. The CDR3 DNA follows: TGCGCCAGCAGACGGGTGGATACGCAGTATTTT. This encodes CASRRVDTQYF.

The chain is built from TRBV5-1 and TRBJ2-3; 9 nucleotides match TRBD1. Trimming removed 2 bases from V and 3 bases from J; junction bases left unmatched: 4. The CDR3 runs to 15 residues. Germline assignment: CDR1 SGHRS and CDR2 YFSETQ. CDR3 nucleotide sequence: TGCGCCAGCAGCTTCCGGGACAGGGTAACAGATACGCAGTATTTT. Its translation is CASSFRDRVTDTQYF. Together with reference TRBV5-1 and TRBJ2-3, the CDR3 gives the full variable domain: KAGVTQTPRYLIKTRGQQVTLSCSPISGHRSVSWYQQTPGQGLQFLFEYFSETQRNKGNFPGRFSGRQFSNSRSEMNVSTLELGDSALYLCASSFRDRVTDTQYFGPGTRLTVL.

The chain recombines TRBV30 with TRBJ2-1; 14 nucleotides align to TRBD2. The J segment lost 4 bases and the V segment lost 5 bases, leaving 1 base of the junction unmatched. This CDR3 spans 14 amino acids. CDR1 and CDR2 (germline): GTSNPN, SVGIG (reference sequence). CDR3 in DNA: TGTGCCTGGGGACTAGCGGGAGGTTACAATGAGCAGTTCTTC. This gives the protein CAWGLAGGYNEQFF. The whole variable domain, filled in from reference TRBV30 and TRBJ2-1, reads SQTIHQWPATLVQPVGSPLSLECTVEGTSNPNLYWYRQAAGRGLQLLFYSVGIGQISSEVPQNLSASRPQDRQFILSSKKLLLSDSGFYLCAWGLAGGYNEQFFGPGTRLTVL.

The chain couples TRBV5-1 to TRBJ1-1; D ambiguous. This CDR3 has 16 residues. With 5 bases removed from V and 0 bases from J, the gap between germline ends came to 17 bases. Germline CDR1 is SGHRS and CDR2 is YFSETQ. CDR3 sequence reads: CASRAGRERMNTEAFF. The CDR3 bases are TGCGCCAGCAGAGCAGGTAGGGAGCGCATGAACACTGAAGCTTTCTTT.

The chain has TRBV29-1 and TRBJ1-1; D perhaps matches TRBD1 (6 bases). This CDR3 is built from 13 residues. Germline V gene data show CDR1 as SQVTM and CDR2 as ANQGSEA. V was cut by 7 bases and J by 0 bases, with 12 bases left in between. The CDR3 DNA reads TGCAGCGGAGAAACAGGGATGAACACTGAAGCTTTCTTT. Translation gives CSGETGMNTEAFF.

This clone was seen only once. The rearrangement joins TRBV7-3 to TRBJ2-2; D possibly corresponds to TRBD1 (5 bases). Germline values: CDR1 SGHTA, CDR2 FQGTGA. The V and J ends lost 5 bases and 1 base respectively, with 17 bases between them. The CDR3 sequence is 17 residues long. CDR3 region: CASSRAGNGGNTGELFF. DNA of the CDR3: TGTGCCAGCAGCCGAGCAGGGAATGGTGGGAACACCGGGGAGCTGTTTTTT.

The rearrangement links TRBV9 to TRBJ2-2, with TRBD2 matching over 9 bases. V gave up 0 bases and J gave up 6 bases; unmatched junction bases: 6. The CDR3 is 16 amino acids. Germline-derived CDR1 and CDR2 are SGDLS and YYNGEE. This CDR3 reads CASSVGGRAWSGELFF. CDR3 nucleotide sequence: TGTGCCAGCAGCGTAGGCGGGAGGGCCTGGTCCGGGGAGCTGTTTTTT.

The genes are TRBV11-3 and TRBJ2-7; 11 bases fit TRBD2. CDR1 is SGHNT, CDR2 YENEEA, per germline. V trimming: 7 bases; J trimming: 5 bases; junction bases outside the gene matches: 4. The CDR3 extends over 13 amino acids. Written as DNA, the CDR3 is TGTGCCAGCAAGGGACTAGCGGCCCACGAGCAGTACTTC. It specifies CASKGLAAHEQYF.

The chain combines TRBV5-1 with TRBJ2-1; 8 bases match TRBD1. Germline CDR1 is SGHRS and CDR2 is YFSETQ. Unmatched junction bases numbered 6, after V lost 0 bases and J lost 1 base. This CDR3 is built from 17 residues. CDR3 in DNA: TGCGCCAGCAGCTTGGCAGGGGGCTCGAGTTCCTACAATGAGCAGTTCTTC. Residues: CASSLAGGSSSYNEQFF.

This sequence joins TRBV18 and TRBJ1-2, with TRBD1 matching over 9 bases. Per germline, CDR1 KGHSH and CDR2 LQKENI. Trimming removed 4 bases from V and 3 bases from J; junction bases left unmatched: 3. The length of the CDR3 is 14 residues. The CDR3 sequence is CASSQDRGDYGYTF. In DNA form, the CDR3 reads TGTGCCAGCTCACAGGACAGGGGTGACTATGGCTACACCTTC.

The chain has TRBV15 and TRBJ2-7; weak D call: TRBD2 (5 bases). The germline V and J ends were trimmed by 1 base and 1 base, with 11 bases remaining between them. This CDR3 region has 15 residues. Germline loops: CDR1 LNHNV, CDR2 YYDKDF (reference sequence). The CDR3 protein is CATSRGRVGSYEQYF. Here the CDR3 DNA reads TGTGCCACCAGCAGAGGGCGGGTGGGTTCCTACGAGCAGTACTTC.

V is TRBV30 and J is TRBJ2-7; D may be TRBD2 (6 bases). Trimming pared 4 bases from V and 0 bases from J, leaving 10 bases between. CDR1 is GTSNPN, CDR2 SVGIG, per germline (reference sequence). CDR3 length equals 13 residues. The CDR3: CAWNAGHSYEQYF. The CDR3 DNA is TGTGCCTGGAACGCGGGGCACTCCTACGAGCAGTACTTC. The full variable domain, completed using reference TRBV30 and TRBJ2-7, is SQTIHQWPATLVQPVGSPLSLECTVEGTSNPNLYWYRQAAGRGLQLLFYSVGIGQISSEVPQNLSASRPQDRQFILSSKKLLLSDSGFYLCAWNAGHSYEQYFGPGTRLTVT.

The chain links TRBV19 to TRBJ1-1; maybe TRBD1 (6 bases). The CDR3 contains 13 residues. V lost 5 bases, J lost 6 bases, and 13 bases lay in between. The germline CDR1 and CDR2 sequences are LNHDA and SQIVND (reference sequence). The CDR3 loop is CASSELRGSEAFF. CDR3 in DNA: TGTGCCAGTAGTGAGCTCAGGGGCTCTGAAGCTTTCTTT.

This chain joins TRBV19 and TRBJ1-1, with D possibly TRBD1 on 6 matching bases. V was shortened by 6 bases and J by 1 base, with 12 bases between the two germline ends. Germline V CDR1 and CDR2: LNHDA, SQIVND (reference sequence). CDR3 length equals 14 residues. The CDR3 nucleotides read TGTGCCAGTAGACCGGGACACAGGAACACTGAAGCTTTCTTT. Its translation is CASRPGHRNTEAFF.

The gene calls are TRBV11-1 and TRBJ2-2, with 7 positions matching TRBD1. Germline V lookup: CDR1 SGHAT, CDR2 FQDESV (reference sequence). The CDR3 spans 15 residues. V dropped 5 bases and J dropped 5; count of bases not matched to a gene: 8. The CDR3 sequence: CASSLRQGRTGELFF. CDR3 coding DNA: TGTGCCAGCAGCCTTAGACAGGGACGAACCGGGGAGCTGTTTTTT.

The V and J genes are TRBV7-8 and TRBJ1-4, with a weak D call TRBD1 (6 bases). The CDR3 consists of 18 residues. Germline values: CDR1 SGHVS, CDR2 FQNEAQ. Trimming stripped 1 base from V and 0 bases from J, with 15 bases between. The CDR3 loop is CASSLDLKQGATNEKLFF. The DNA for the CDR3 is TGTGCCAGCAGCTTAGATCTGAAACAGGGTGCAACTAATGAAAAACTGTTTTTT. Using reference TRBV7-8 and TRBJ1-4 for the parts outside the CDR3, the full variable domain is GAGVSQSPRYKVAKRGQDVALRCDPISGHVSLFWYQQALGQGPEFLTYFQNEAQLDKSGLPSDRFFAERPEGSVSTLKIQRTQQEDSAVYLCASSLDLKQGATNEKLFFGSGTQLSVL.

The chain combines TRBV2 with TRBJ1-5, with a possible D match to TRBD1 (5 bases). The CDR3 runs 13 residues. Germline CDR1 SNHLY, CDR2 FYNNEI. The V end was cut by 5 bases, the J end by 4 bases, with 9 bases between. This chain's CDR3 is CASSQGGNQPQHF. The CDR3 DNA reads TGTGCCAGCAGTCAGGGTGGAAATCAGCCCCAGCATTTT.

The chain uses TRBV7-3 and TRBJ2-7, with D possibly matching TRBD2 (6 bases). The CDR3 has 15 amino acids. Trimming removed 5 bases at V and 5 bases at J, with 19 bases between. Germline CDR1 SGHTA, CDR2 FQGTGA. This CDR3 reads CASSPGGALADEQYF. DNA for the CDR3: TGTGCCAGCAGCCCTGGAGGGGCTCTGGCGGACGAGCAGTACTTC.

The chain joins TRBV19 to TRBJ1-1; 7 positions match TRBD1. The V segment lost 5 bases and the J segment 4 bases; nucleotides outside the gene matches: 7. The germline CDR1 and CDR2 sequences are LNHDA and SQIVND (reference sequence). The length of the CDR3 is 14 residues. This CDR3 is CASSLRKGATEAFF. In DNA, the CDR3 is TGTGCCAGTAGTCTGCGGAAGGGGGCCACTGAAGCTTTCTTT.

This chain uses TRBV6-5 with TRBJ2-7, with D possibly being TRBD2 (5 bases). The ends were cut back, 5 bases at V and 2 bases at J, with 13 bases in the middle. The CDR3 loop spans 14 amino acids. The germline V gene encodes CDR1 MNHEY and CDR2 SVGAGI. CDR3 residues: CASSPQRRTYEQYF. The DNA of the CDR3 is TGTGCCAGCAGTCCACAGCGGAGAACCTACGAGCAGTACTTC.

The chain employs TRBV7-3 and TRBJ2-2, with 12 nucleotides matching TRBD2. The ends lost 5 bases at V and 5 bases at J; junction bases unmatched: 3. This CDR3 region has 15 residues. Germline V gives CDR1 SGHTA, CDR2 FQGTGA. CDR3 sequence reads: CASSPLAGGTGELFF. In DNA, the CDR3 is TGTGCCAGCAGCCCGCTAGCGGGGGGGACCGGGGAGCTGTTTTTT.

V usage is TRBV27 and J usage is TRBJ2-2; tentative D call: TRBD1 (5 bases). This CDR3 contains 14 residues. The V end was cut by 5 bases, the J end by 3 bases, with 10 bases between. Germline CDR1 is MNHEY and CDR2 is SMNVEV (reference sequence). CDR3 in amino acids: CASSPQGDTGELFF. CDR3 nucleotides: TGTGCCAGCAGTCCACAAGGGGACACCGGGGAGCTGTTTTTT.

This clone was counted a single time. The rearrangement links TRBV7-9 to TRBJ2-7; 7 bases are a match to TRBD2. The CDR3 spans 13 residues. V lost 5 bases, J lost 3 bases, and 4 bases stayed unmatched. Germline CDR1 SEHNR, CDR2 FQNEAQ (reference sequence). The CDR3 loop is CASSQERGYEQYF. CDR3 bases: TGTGCCAGCAGCCAAGAGCGGGGCTACGAGCAGTACTTC.

The chain employs TRBV19 and TRBJ1-4; 8 bases map to TRBD1. In germline, CDR1 is LNHDA, CDR2 SQIVND (reference sequence). This CDR3 has 15 residues. The junction had 9 bases not matched to a gene; V was cut back by 6 bases and J by 6 bases. Here the CDR3 reads CASSQSGTGDEKLFF. Written as DNA, the CDR3 is TGTGCCAGTAGCCAATCCGGGACAGGAGATGAAAAACTGTTTTTT.

This chain uses TRBV9 with TRBJ2-1; TRBD1 aligns across 11 bases. The germline CDR1 and CDR2 sequences are SGDLS and YYNGEE. Trimming took 7 bases from V and 1 from J; bases not matched to a gene: 4. The CDR3 consists of 15 residues. The DNA for the CDR3 is TGTGCCAGCGATGGGACAGGGGGTTCCTACAATGAGCAGTTCTTC. This gives the protein CASDGTGGSYNEQFF.

The J gene is TRBJ1-5, the V gene TRBV18; possible D gene TRBD1, 5 bases. Trimming took off 3 bases at V and 4 bases at J, with 7 bases between the two ends. The CDR3 loop spans 13 amino acids. Germline CDR1 reads KGHSH; CDR2 reads LQKENI. The CDR3 loop is CASSPTENQPQHF. The CDR3 bases are TGTGCCAGCTCACCGACAGAGAATCAGCCCCAGCATTTT.

J is TRBJ2-1 and V is TRBV7-6, with 9 bases matching TRBD2. There are 16 residues in the CDR3. The J segment lost 2 bases and the V segment lost 1 base, leaving 3 bases of the junction unmatched. Germline V gene sequence: CDR1 SGHVS, CDR2 FNYEAQ. The DNA for the CDR3 is TGTGCCAGCAGCTTAGACCCTAGCGGGGCCTACAATGAGCAGTTCTTC. Encoded protein: CASSLDPSGAYNEQFF.

The chain has TRBV5-4 and TRBJ1-1, with 10 bases matching TRBD1. Germline CDR1 and CDR2: SGHNT and YYREEE (reference sequence). With V trimmed by 5 bases and J by 5 bases, 3 bases remained unmatched. The CDR3 length is 13 residues. CDR3 amino acids: CASRDRGKTEAFF. The CDR3 DNA reads TGTGCCAGCAGGGACAGGGGGAAAACTGAAGCTTTCTTT. Looking up the rest from reference TRBV5-4 and TRBJ1-1 gives the full variable domain: ETGVTQSPTHLIKTRGQQVTLRCSSQSGHNTVSWYQQALGQGPQFIFQYYREEENGRGNFPPRFSGLQFPNYSSELNVNALELDDSALYLCASRDRGKTEAFFGQGTRLTVV.

This chain links TRBV29-1 with TRBJ1-1; possible D gene TRBD1, 6 bases. CDR3 length equals 13 residues. Germline values: CDR1 SQVTM, CDR2 ANQGSEA. V shed 5 bases and J shed 3 bases, with 13 bases lying between them. The CDR3 DNA follows: TGCAGCGTTAGCAGGGGCTTCGACACTGAAGCTTTCTTT. This sequence encodes CSVSRGFDTEAFF.

The gene calls are TRBV7-9 and TRBJ1-2; the D gene is possibly TRBD1 (5 bases). CDR3 length: 16 residues. V gave up 1 base and J gave up 7 bases, with 19 bases separating them. Looked up from germline, CDR1 is SEHNR and CDR2 is FQNEAQ (reference sequence). The CDR3 nucleotides are TGTGCCAGCAGCTTAGGGCCCGGCAGGGTTAGCTCTGGCTACACCTTC. This translates into CASSLGPGRVSSGYTF.